Listed here are 14 T cell receptor beta chains from one sample, sequenced in a study of shared clonotypes between healthy human individuals. Produced via immunoSEQ multiplex PCR; TCRdb's table is partial and in-frame only. This table has more than 2 million clones, less than 95% appearing once. Naive-designated CD8 cells lacked CD45RO, were positively enriched for CCR7, and omitted terminally differentiated effector memory CD45RA+ cells. Sequencing used naive CD8+ T cells sorted from blood. Receptors were obtained from a man aged 18 to 29 in good health.

This clone was seen a few times. The chain carries TRBV4-1 and TRBJ2-1; 7 bases agree with TRBD1. Germline trimming cut 4 bases from V and 0 bases from J; bases unmatched to any gene: 3. The CDR3 runs 15 residues. Germline values: CDR1 MGHRA, CDR2 YSYEKL. The CDR3 nucleotides are TGCGCCAGCAGCCCGACAGGGAGCTCCTACAATGAGCAGTTCTTC. Protein product: CASSPTGSSYNEQFF.

The J gene is TRBJ2-5, the V gene TRBV11-2; D possibly corresponds to TRBD1 (6 bases). V shed 6 bases and J shed 1 base, with 12 bases lying between them. In germline, CDR1 is SGHAT, CDR2 FQNNGV. The CDR3 consists of 14 residues. CDR3 amino acids: CASRLRDTQETQYF. The CDR3 nucleotides read TGTGCCAGCAGGTTAAGGGACACCCAAGAGACCCAGTACTTC.

This clone appeared a single time. This chain joins TRBV28 and TRBJ1-6, with TRBD1 identical over 9 bases. Germline-derived CDR1 and CDR2 are MDHEN and SYDVKM. The length of the CDR3 is 19 residues. J gave up 0 bases and V 4 bases, and 10 bases lay outside the gene matches. CDR3 coding DNA: TGTGCCAGCAGTTCCCCACGACAGGGGGTAAGCTCCTATAATTCACCCCTCCACTTT. It codes for CASSSPRQGVSSYNSPLHF.

V is TRBV6-1 and J is TRBJ1-1; no clear D gene. V lost 0 bases, J lost 1 base, and 9 bases lay in between. This CDR3 contains 15 residues. Germline CDR1 MNHNS, CDR2 SASEGT. The CDR3 here is CASSEAGIRNTEAFF. The CDR3 DNA reads TGTGCCAGCAGTGAAGCAGGAATTCGGAACACTGAAGCTTTCTTT.

The chain couples TRBV2 to TRBJ2-1; D is unclear. Germline-derived CDR1 and CDR2 are SNHLY and FYNNEI. The CDR3 length is 12 residues. Trimming left V 3 bases short and J 4 bases short, with 4 bases between. This CDR3 is CASSEVYNEQFF. The CDR3 DNA is TGTGCCAGCAGTGAGGTTTACAATGAGCAGTTCTTC.

CDR3 coding DNA: TGTGCCAGCAGCGTAGTCCCAGCGGGGGGGGTCAGGGAGCTGTTTTTT. It yields the protein CASSVVPAGGVRELFF. The chain is built from TRBV9 and TRBJ2-2, with TRBD2 identical over 10 bases. J lost 9 bases, V lost 0 bases, and 8 bases had no gene match. This CDR3 has 16 amino acids. The germline V gene has CDR1 SGDLS and CDR2 YYNGEE. The full variable domain, with the rest looked up from reference TRBV9 and TRBJ2-2, is DSGVTQTPKHLITATGQRVTLRCSPRSGDLSVYWYQQSLDQGLQFLIQYYNGEERAKGNILERFSAQQFPDLHSELNLSSLELGDSALYFCASSVVPAGGVRELFFGEGSRLTVL.

This chain uses TRBV4-3 with TRBJ2-7; D remains unclear. The CDR3 contains 14 residues. Trimming took 0 bases from V and 6 from J, leaving 12 bases between them. Per germline, CDR1 LGHNA and CDR2 YSLEER. The CDR3 sequence: CASSQEGGLPEQYF. The CDR3 DNA follows: TGCGCCAGCAGCCAAGAAGGCGGTCTTCCCGAGCAGTACTTC.

The chain uses TRBV7-2 and TRBJ2-1; TRBD2 is a possible D gene (6 bases). Trimming stripped 5 bases from V and 1 base from J, with 12 bases between. The CDR3 runs to 15 residues. Germline V gene data show CDR1 as SGHTA and CDR2 as FQGNSA. The CDR3 region is CASSHLAPSYNEQFF. As DNA, the CDR3 is TGTGCCAGCAGCCATCTAGCGCCTTCCTACAATGAGCAGTTCTTC.

This sequence joins TRBV30 and TRBJ1-1; D gene uncertain. This CDR3 is 12 amino acids long. CDR1 is GTSNPN and CDR2 is SVGIG in the germline V gene (reference sequence). Trimming cost V 3 bases and J 1 base, with 6 bases left between them. CDR3 sequence (DNA): TGTGCCTGGAGGTACGGGAACACTGAAGCTTTCTTT. This encodes CAWRYGNTEAFF.

The rearrangement links TRBV10-2 to TRBJ1-1, with D perhaps TRBD1 (6 bases). Germline V gives CDR1 WSHSY, CDR2 SAAADI. V was cut by 8 bases and J by 1 base, with 14 bases left in between. The CDR3 consists of 14 residues. Here the CDR3 reads CASGGQLSNTEAFF. CDR3 bases: TGCGCCAGCGGGGGCCAATTGTCGAACACTGAAGCTTTCTTT.

The chain joins TRBV19 to TRBJ1-2, with D possibly matching TRBD1 (6 bases). Trimming removed 3 bases from V and 2 bases from J, with 13 bases in between. CDR1 is LNHDA, CDR2 SQIVND, per germline (reference sequence). The CDR3 runs to 15 residues. The CDR3 protein is CASSMFPGGNYGYTF. The CDR3, as DNA: TGTGCCAGTAGTATGTTTCCGGGGGGCAACTATGGCTACACCTTC.

The genes are TRBV6-5 and TRBJ2-1; 7 bases are a match to TRBD2. V trimming: 3 bases; J trimming: 8 bases; junction bases outside the gene matches: 10. This CDR3 region has 15 residues. CDR1 and CDR2 (germline): MNHEY, SVGAGI. The CDR3 nucleotides read TGTGCCAGCAGTTATGGAATAGCGGGCCGGTATGAGCAGTTCTTC. Translating it yields CASSYGIAGRYEQFF.

The rearrangement links TRBV6-5 to TRBJ2-3; D is undetermined. Germline CDR1 MNHEY, CDR2 SVGAGI. CDR3 length equals 14 residues. The V end was cut by 8 bases, the J end by 2 bases, with 14 bases between. The CDR3 is CASGTVSPTDTQYF. The CDR3 DNA reads TGTGCCAGCGGAACCGTGTCCCCCACAGATACGCAGTATTTT.

The rearrangement links TRBV2 to TRBJ1-1; 8 bases agree with TRBD1. The germline CDR1 and CDR2 sequences are SNHLY and FYNNEI. V shed 2 bases, J shed 5 bases, and the junction held 13 bases outside the gene matches. The CDR3 length is 17 residues. Written as DNA, the CDR3 is TGTGCCAGCAGTGAATCCCTACTCCAGGGGGCAAGGACTGAAGCTTTCTTT. As protein: CASSESLLQGARTEAFF.